A selection of T cell receptor beta chains follows, all from one sample in a study of cytomegalovirus exposure and HLA in healthy donors. TCRdb's copy holds only in-frame clones and misses some; the assay was immunoSEQ multiplex PCR. The profile shows around 85,000 clones, 60% to 80% of them singletons. Sequenced sample: PBMCs. These receptors were obtained from a woman in her forties or fifties in good health and CMV-seropositive. Each CDR3 is given with its conserved first and last residue. A D gene is named only where the DNA matches it firmly. Clone size appears in some rows only: once, few, many, or a class for an expanded clone.

V	size	J	D	DNA	CDR3
TRBV10-3	NA	TRBJ1-3	NA	TGTGCCATCAGTGAAAACAGTGACACCATATATTTT	CAISENSDTIYF
TRBV9	NA	TRBJ1-3	TRBD1	TGTGCCAGCAGCACAGGGGGCAATGGAAACACCATATATTTT	CASSTGGNGNTIYF
TRBV4-1	NA	TRBJ1-6	TRBD1	TGCGCCAGCAGCCAAGGGGGCCGCCGGGACAGGCAACTAGGCTCCTATAATTCACCCCTCCACTTT	CASSQGGRRDRQLGSYNSPLHF
TRBV5-8	few	TRBJ1-2	NA	TGTGCCAGCAGCTCGAAGACTTTAAACTATGGCTACACCTTC	CASSSKTLNYGYTF
TRBV11-2	NA	TRBJ2-1	TRBD1	TGTGCCAGCAGCCAAAAAGACCGGGACAGGGGAGCCTACAATGAGCAGTTCTTC	CASSQKDRDRGAYNEQFF
TRBV7-8	NA	TRBJ2-7	NA	TGTGCCAGCAGCTTAGGGACTCCCAGCTCCTACGAGCAGTACTTC	CASSLGTPSSYEQYF
TRBV2	NA	TRBJ1-1	TRBD1	TGTGCCAGCAGTGAAGATAGGGACAGGGTGGGCAACACTGAAGCTTTCTTT	CASSEDRDRVGNTEAFF
TRBV12-5	NA	TRBJ1-2	TRBD1	TGTGCTAGTGGTGACTCGACAGGGGGCTTAATACGAGCTAACTATGGCTACACCTTC	CASGDSTGGLIRANYGYTF
TRBV5-4	NA	TRBJ1-4	NA	TGTGCCAGCAGCCGGAGGGGGGGAGATGAAAAACTGTTTTTT	CASSRRGGDEKLFF
TRBV6-5	NA	TRBJ2-7	NA	TGTGCCAGCAGTTACTGGCAGGGGGAGGACGAGCAGTACTTC	CASSYWQGEDEQYF
TRBV6-5	NA	TRBJ2-3	NA	TGTGCCAGCAGGACCGACTATAGAGCAGATACGCAGTATTTT	CASRTDYRADTQYF
TRBV14	NA	TRBJ1-2	NA	TGTGCCAGCAGCCTGGGGAGGGCGCTCGGCTACACCTTC	CASSLGRALGYTF
TRBV4-1	NA	TRBJ1-5	NA	TGCGCCAGCAGCCAAGTCAGGGTCAATCAGCCCCAGCATTTT	CASSQVRVNQPQHF
TRBV7-3	NA	TRBJ1-2	TRBD1	TGTGCCAGCAGCTTCGGCCAGGGGGCAGGGGGCTACACCTTC	CASSFGQGAGGYTF
TRBV6-5	NA	TRBJ2-4	TRBD2	TGTGCCAGCAGTAAAGCGGGAGCGCTGAACATTCAGTACTTC	CASSKAGALNIQYF
TRBV5-1	NA	TRBJ2-1	NA	TGCGCCAGCAGCTTGGGGAGCGGAAGCTCCTACAATGAGCAGTTCTTC	CASSLGSGSSYNEQFF
TRBV21-1	NA	TRBJ2-4	NA	TGTGCCAGCAGACTAAACAGGCCCCCCAAAAACATTCAGTACTTC	CASRLNRPPKNIQYF
TRBV5-1	NA	TRBJ2-5	NA	TGCGCCAGCAGCTCCTCCGGGGGGCGGGAAGAGACCCAGTACTTC	CASSSSGGREETQYF
TRBV5-1	NA	TRBJ2-5	NA	TGCGCCAGCAGCTTGGCGGCGGCCGACCAAGGGACCCAGTACTTC	CASSLAAADQGTQYF
TRBV11-2	NA	TRBJ2-1	TRBD2	TGTGCCAGCAGCTTAGCGCGGGGGGGGTACAATGAGCAGTTCTTC	CASSLARGGYNEQFF
TRBV14	NA	TRBJ1-1	NA	TGTGCCAGCAGCCAAGCGAACTTTCATCGCACTGAAGCTTTCTTT	CASSQANFHRTEAFF
TRBV19	NA	TRBJ1-3	NA	TGTGCCAGTAGTACCCTTACAGGGCGATACTCTGGAAACACCATATATTTT	CASSTLTGRYSGNTIYF
TRBV27	few	TRBJ1-3	NA	TGTGCCAGCAGTTTAAGGGGCTACTCTGGAAACACCATATATTTT	CASSLRGYSGNTIYF
TRBV11-2	NA	TRBJ1-3	NA	TGTGCCAGCAGCTTCAACAGGGAGCCTGGAAACACCATATATTTT	CASSFNREPGNTIYF
TRBV19	NA	TRBJ1-5	TRBD1	TGTGCCAGTAGTGCCCCGACAGGGGGTTATAGCAATCAGCCCCAGCATTTT	CASSAPTGGYSNQPQHF
TRBV19	NA	TRBJ1-2	NA	TGTGCCACTCTAGGCGTGACGGATAACTATGGCTACCATGGCTACACCTTC	CATLGVTDNYGYHGYTF
TRBV4-1	NA	TRBJ2-3	TRBD2	TGCGCCAGCAGCCAAGAATGGGGCGGGGGGGCATTAGATACGCAGTATTTT	CASSQEWGGGALDTQYF
TRBV19	NA	TRBJ1-4	NA	TGTGCCAGTAGTATGGGGTCAGGGGTCGAAAAACTGTTTTTT	CASSMGSGVEKLFF
TRBV1	NA	TRBJ2-2	NA	TGCACCAGCAGCCGGGACTCCTACACCGGGGAGCTGTTTTTT	CTSSRDSYTGELFF
TRBV6-5	NA	TRBJ1-5	NA	TGTGCCAGCAGTTACCAGCGGGGTCAGCCCCAGCATTTT	CASSYQRGQPQHF
TRBV7-3	once	TRBJ1-1	NA	TGTGCCAGCAGCCCACAGGGCGGGGGAACTGAAGCTTTCTTT	CASSPQGGGTEAFF